The subject of this entry is one T cell receptor beta chain. What it binds is unknown. This entry comes from a study of cytomegalovirus exposure and HLA in healthy donors. Study summary: The study's early data release held about 80 million unique TCRs from HLA-typed donors. Study findings and constraints: CMV serostatus alone was available as immune exposure information. Earlier findings revealed that most TCR beta V segments proved productive either about 90% or about 30% of the time.

The primer mix had 60 Vbeta and 13 Jbeta primers. Profiled with immunoSEQ multiplex PCR; TCRdb holds only in-frame clones, not every one. The data show about 110,000 clones, almost 70% seen once. Germline V gene lookup returns CDR1 MGHRA and CDR2 YSYEKL. Trimming removed 2 bases from V and 5 bases from J; junction bases left unmatched: 15. The CDR3 contains 18 residues. The sequencing input was PBMCs. The V and J genes are TRBV4-1 and TRBJ1-2; 9 nucleotides align to TRBD1. The origin of this receptor is a man aged 30 to 45 in good health and CMV-seropositive. The CDR3 loop is CASSQPIGGWTGEYGYTF. Written as DNA, the CDR3 is TGCGCCAGCAGCCAACCAATTGGGGGATGGACAGGGGAGTATGGCTACACCTTC.